This T cell receptor (beta chain) was identified in a study of blood T cell repertoires in COVID-19. Overall study: Donors in the United States, Italy and Spain gave samples during acute or convalescent COVID-19.

Enrolled through a virtual design, the participants were between about 18 and 100 years of age and came from under 25 US areas. CDR3 length: 15 amino acids. Germline CDR1 PRHDT, CDR2 FYEKMQ (reference sequence). The germline V and J ends were trimmed by 5 bases and 0 bases, with 11 bases remaining between them. Clones were read by immunoSEQ multiplex PCR, and TCRdb kept only the in-frame ones, dropping some. The sample includes about 190,000 clones, 86% seen only once; the top ten take 20% to 25%. Sequencing input: PBMCs or T cells enriched from blood (not recorded which). The source of this sequence is a woman aged 40 to 49 in a cohort exposed to, infected with or recovered from COVID-19 (not recorded which). This sequence joins TRBV13 and TRBJ2-1; TRBD1 might be the D (6 bases). In nucleotides, the CDR3 is TGTGCCAGCAGCCCGGTGGGGGCCTCCTACAATGAGCAGTTCTTC. Its translation is CASSPVGASYNEQFF.